Each of the 30 T cell receptor beta chains below was sequenced from the same sample in a study of blood T cells in healthy people across ages. With a J-beta primer mix and a sample-barcoded 5' primer, a second PCR ran about 7 to 12 cycles. TCRdb itself ran the 5' RACE reads through MiXCR, one entry per CDR3 protein. This table has over a million distinct CDR3 sequences, around 42% appearing once. The sample was blood. These receptors were obtained from a woman aged 18 to 35 in good health.

This clonotype was counted between two and nine times. The chain is built from TRBV7-9 and TRBJ2-7, with unresolved D. The CDR3 length is 12 residues. The V gene's germline CDR1 is SEHNR and CDR2 FQNEAQ (reference sequence). The ends were cut back, 4 bases at V and 2 bases at J, with 6 bases in the middle. The CDR3 protein is CASSSVTYEQYF. CDR3 sequence (DNA): TGTGCCAGCAGCTCCGTCACCTACGAGCAGTACTTC.

The chain carries TRBV6-2 or TRBV6-3 and TRBJ1-5, with D perhaps matching TRBD1 (6 bases). The CDR3 loop spans 15 amino acids. Germline V gene lookup returns CDR1 MNHEY and CDR2 SVGEGT. V shed 5 bases and J shed 0 bases, with 11 bases lying between them. The CDR3 protein is CASSTGHNSNQPQHF. The CDR3 DNA reads as TGTGCCAGCAGTACGGGACACAATAGCAATCAGCCCCAGCATTTT.

This clonotype showed up just a few times. This chain links TRBV29-1 with TRBJ2-7, with TRBD1 as a possible D gene (7 bases). The CDR3 length is 13 residues. Germline CDR1 SQVTM, CDR2 ANQGSEA. Trimming shortened V by 6 bases and J by 3 bases, and 15 bases separated the two germline ends. The CDR3 DNA is TGCAGCGTCGCGGGACAGCCTAACTACGAGCAGTACTTC. Translation gives CSVAGQPNYEQYF.

V gene TRBV20-1 combines with J gene TRBJ2-5; 11 bases line up with TRBD1. Judging by the DNA end, TRBJ2-1 fits better; the J call may be wrong. The CDR3 has 14 amino acids. CDR1 is DFQATT, CDR2 SNEGSKA, per germline (reference sequence). The CDR3 is CSARLGTGGETQFF. The CDR3 coding sequence is TGCAGTGCTCGGCTAGGGACAGGGGGAGAGACCCAGTTCTTC.

This clonotype was seen a single time. The CDR3 loop is CASSRGRGTEQYF. CDR3 nucleotides: TGTGCCAGCAGCCGAGGGCGTGGTACCGAGCAGTACTTC. The chain links TRBV5-6 to TRBJ2-5, with a possible D match to TRBD2 (5 bases). The DNA end lines up better with TRBJ2-7; the J call may be wrong. This CDR3 has 13 amino acids. The V gene's germline CDR1 is SGHDT and CDR2 YYEEEE.

The chain employs TRBV6-5 and TRBJ2-1; 9 bases agree with TRBD1. This CDR3 has 16 amino acids. The V and J ends lost 7 bases and 7 bases, in that order; junction bases with no gene match: 14. Germline V CDR1 and CDR2: MNHEY, SVGAGI. The CDR3 reads CASNPNSGTGRNEQFF. The CDR3 DNA is TGTGCCAGCAACCCAAACTCCGGGACAGGGAGGAATGAGCAGTTCTTC.

The gene calls are TRBV11-2 and TRBJ2-7; 8 bases fit TRBD2. The ends lost 0 bases at V and 4 bases at J; junction bases unmatched: 5. The V gene's germline CDR1 is SGHAT and CDR2 FQNNGV. The CDR3 is 15 amino acids. The CDR3: CASSLDRIAGYEQYF. The CDR3 DNA reads as TGTGCCAGCAGCTTAGATCGAATAGCGGGGTACGAGCAGTACTTC.

This clonotype was found a few times. The junction does not match germline at one end; this may be a read error. The rearrangement uses TRBV24-1 and TRBJ2-1, with 9 bases that match TRBD2. This CDR3 comprises 15 residues. The germline V gene has CDR1 KGHDR and CDR2 SFDVKD. The CDR3 DNA sequence: TGTGCCATCAGTCGGGCGGGGGGGCGATACAATGAGCAGTTCTTC. Translating gives CAISRAGGRYNEQFF.

The J gene is TRBJ2-2, the V gene TRBV7-2; 7 bases agree with TRBD2. From germline, CDR1 is SGHTA and CDR2 FQGNSA. Trimming took 1 base from V and 4 from J; bases not matched to a gene: 6. This CDR3 region has 16 residues. CDR3 bases: TGTGCCAGCAGCTTAGGCCAGCGGGAAGTCACCGGGGAGCTGTTTTTT. This translates into CASSLGQREVTGELFF.

This clonotype was observed many times. The chain is built from TRBV28 and TRBJ1-2, with TRBD1 identical over 8 bases. This CDR3 has 14 amino acids. With V trimmed by 3 bases and J by 3 bases, 3 bases remained unmatched. CDR1 and CDR2 from the germline V gene are MDHEN and SYDVKM. CDR3 sequence: CASSFGQGDYGYTF. CDR3 bases: TGTGCCAGCAGTTTCGGACAGGGTGACTATGGCTACACCTTC.

The J gene is TRBJ1-2, the V gene TRBV9; 8 positions agree with TRBD1. With V trimmed by 4 bases and J by 7 bases, 9 bases remained unmatched. Germline lookup yields CDR1 SGDLS and CDR2 YYNGEE. The length of the CDR3 is 14 residues. The CDR3: CASSPGQAKGGYTF. The CDR3 nucleotides read TGTGCCAGCAGCCCGGGACAGGCTAAAGGTGGCTACACCTTC.

This chain joins TRBV6-1 and TRBJ2-7; 10 bases agree with TRBD2. Trimming at V came to 0 bases and at J to 0 bases, leaving 14 bases not matched to a gene. CDR3 length: 20 residues. The germline V gene has CDR1 MNHNS and CDR2 SASEGT. The CDR3 loop is CASSEAGYGLRTSGSYEQYF. CDR3 in DNA: TGTGCCAGCAGTGAAGCGGGGTACGGACTACGGACTAGCGGCTCCTACGAGCAGTACTTC.

The chain is built from TRBV28 and TRBJ2-3; 9 bases map to TRBD2. Germline CDR1 is MDHEN and CDR2 is SYDVKM. Unmatched junction bases numbered 6, after V lost 6 bases and J lost 5 bases. The CDR3 loop spans 14 amino acids. In nucleotides, the CDR3 is TGTGCCAGCAGCGCAGCGGGAGGAGGAGATACGCAGTATTTT. Translating gives CASSAAGGGDTQYF.

The J gene is TRBJ2-3, the V gene TRBV7-2; D not certain. The CDR3 consists of 14 residues. Germline CDR1 and CDR2: SGHTA and FQGNSA. V shed 9 bases and J shed 0 bases, with 13 bases lying between them. CDR3 DNA sequence: TGTGCCAGGGAGACGATTGATAGCACAGATACGCAGTATTTT. It translates to CARETIDSTDTQYF.

The chain is built from TRBV10-2 and TRBJ1-1, with 8 bases matching TRBD1. Per the germline V gene, CDR1 is WSHSY and CDR2 is SAAADI. This CDR3 spans 13 amino acids. The V segment lost 4 bases and the J segment 6 bases; nucleotides outside the gene matches: 4. The CDR3 DNA reads TGCGCCAGCAGTGGGACAGGGTCCGCTGAAGCTTTCTTT. It encodes CASSGTGSAEAFF.

V gene TRBV20-1 combines with J gene TRBJ1-5; weak D call: TRBD1 (6 bases). The V end lost 3 bases, the J end lost 5 bases, and 20 bases lay between the germline ends. CDR3 size: 16 residues. The germline gives CDR1 DFQATT, CDR2 SNEGSKA (reference sequence). Written as DNA, the CDR3 is TGCAGTGCTAGGGCGGGGGGGGCGCAGGTGTATCAGCCCCAGCATTTT. This sequence encodes CSARAGGAQVYQPQHF.

This clonotype was observed once. CDR3: CASSLRQGATSVAEQYF. The CDR3 DNA sequence: TGCGCCAGCAGCTTGCGTCAGGGGGCCACCTCTGTTGCCGAGCAGTACTTC. This chain uses TRBV5-1 with TRBJ2-4; 8 positions agree with TRBD1. The J call may be incorrect, as the DNA end agrees better with TRBJ2-7. Germline V gene lookup returns CDR1 SGHRS and CDR2 YFSETQ. This CDR3 contains 17 residues.

This clonotype was counted between two and nine times. The chain joins TRBV12-3 or TRBV12-4 to TRBJ2-1; D not resolved. The CDR3 has 13 amino acids. V lost 5 bases, J lost 7 bases, and 12 bases lay in between. The CDR3 bases are TGTGCCAGCAGTGTGACCCCCCGTAATGAGCAGTTCTTC. Translation: CASSVTPRNEQFF.

About this clonotype: Germline and junction disagree at one end, which may indicate a read error. The rearrangement joins TRBV20-1 to TRBJ2-1; TRBD2 matches at 12 bases. Germline CDR1 and CDR2: DFQATT and SNEGSKA (reference sequence). This CDR3 comprises 13 residues. The DNA of the CDR3 is TGCAGTGCCCCGACTAGCGGGAGTAATGAGCATTTCTTC. As protein: CSAPTSGSNEHFF.

The sample holds a few counts of this clonotype. The V and J genes are TRBV4-1 and TRBJ1-5, with no clear D. The length of the CDR3 is 15 residues. Germline values: CDR1 MGHRA, CDR2 YSYEKL. The V end lost 2 bases, the J end lost 1 base, and 9 bases lay between the germline ends. The CDR3 reads CASSQMVGSNQPQHF. CDR3 nucleotide sequence: TGCGCCAGCAGCCAAATGGTAGGAAGCAATCAGCCCCAGCATTTT.

The chain uses TRBV6-2 or TRBV6-3 and TRBJ1-1; no firm D call. Trimming stripped 2 bases from V and 5 bases from J, with 6 bases between. The CDR3 spans 12 residues. Germline lookup yields CDR1 MNHEY and CDR2 SVGEGT. For the CDR3, the DNA is TGTGCCAGCAGTTACGGTTCGACTGAAGCTTTCTTT. This sequence encodes CASSYGSTEAFF.

This clonotype was observed a handful of times. This chain joins TRBV10-3 and TRBJ1-6, with D maybe TRBD1 (5 bases). The CDR3 covers 15 residues. Germline CDR1 ENHRY, CDR2 SYGVKD. Trimming took off 6 bases at V and 7 bases at J, with 16 bases between the two ends. The CDR3 protein is CAIRGGGGENSPLHF. DNA for the CDR3: TGTGCCATCAGGGGCGGGGGGGGTGAAAATTCACCCCTCCACTTT.

The chain combines TRBV10-3 with TRBJ2-2; TRBD2 might be the D (5 bases). The CDR3 length is 13 residues. The germline V gene encodes CDR1 ENHRY and CDR2 SYGVKD. V dropped 6 bases and J dropped 1 base, with 6 bases sitting between them. CDR3 amino acids: CAISRGNTGELFF. In DNA, the CDR3 is TGTGCCATCAGCCGGGGGAACACCGGGGAGCTGTTTTTT.

A word on this clonotype: At one of its ends the junction is not consistent with the germline gene, which may arise from a read error. This chain connects TRBV20-1 to TRBJ2-3; a weak D match, TRBD1 (5 bases). CDR3 length: 16 amino acids. The germline gives CDR1 DFQATT, CDR2 SNEGSKA (reference sequence). This CDR3 reads CSASTRLTANTGTQYF. Written as DNA, the CDR3 is TGCAGTGCTAGTACCCGACTCACTGCTAACACAGGTACGCAGTATTTT.

This clonotype was seen more than once but under ten times. The gene calls are TRBV5-1 and TRBJ2-4; D is perhaps TRBD1 (6 bases). CDR3 length: 16 residues. V lost 4 bases, J lost 8 bases, and 22 bases lay in between. CDR1 SGHRS and CDR2 YFSETQ come from the germline V gene. Written as DNA, the CDR3 is TGCGCCAGCAGCCAAGAAAGATGGCAGGGGAGAGACATTCAGTACTTC. Translated: CASSQERWQGRDIQYF.

The CDR3 sequence: CASSSGTSGRAAGDTQYF. CDR3 nucleotide sequence: TGCGCCAGCAGCTCCGGGACTAGCGGGAGGGCCGCAGGAGATACGCAGTATTTT. The rearrangement links TRBV5-1 to TRBJ2-3; the match to TRBD2 covers 16 bases. Germline V lookup: CDR1 SGHRS, CDR2 YFSETQ. CDR3 length equals 18 residues. V shed 3 bases and J 5 bases; nucleotides not matched to a gene: 9.

There are a few counts of this clonotype. The CDR3 spells CSATDRDTPYEQYF. The CDR3 region has the DNA TGCAGTGCGACCGACCGGGACACACCCTACGAGCAGTACTTC. The rearrangement uses TRBV20-1 and TRBJ2-7, with D tentatively TRBD1 (6 bases). Germline V gene sequence: CDR1 DFQATT, CDR2 SNEGSKA (reference sequence). V dropped 6 bases and J dropped 2 bases, with 17 bases sitting between them. The CDR3 contains 14 residues.

Only one count was recorded for this clonotype. The CDR3 is CASSLAIDRVSNQPQHF. CDR3 nucleotide sequence: TGTGCCAGCAGCTTAGCCATAGACAGGGTTAGCAATCAGCCCCAGCATTTT. The chain has TRBV7-2 and TRBJ1-5, with 7 bases matching TRBD1. With V trimmed by 0 bases and J by 0 bases, 5 bases remained unmatched. This CDR3 has 17 amino acids. CDR1 and CDR2 (germline): SGHTA, FQGNSA. Full variable domain (missing parts from reference TRBV7-2 and TRBJ1-5): GAGVSQSPSNKVTEKGKDVELRCDPISGHTALYWYRQSLGQGLEFLIYFQGNSAPDKSGLPSDRFSAERTGGSVSTLTIQRTQQEDSAVYLCASSLAIDRVSNQPQHFGDGTRLSIL.

The chain is built from TRBV5-1 and TRBJ1-1, with TRBD1 as a possible D gene (6 bases). Looked up from germline, CDR1 is SGHRS and CDR2 is YFSETQ. V dropped 4 bases and J dropped 5 bases, with 18 bases sitting between them. The CDR3 runs 15 residues. The CDR3 sequence: CASSPRTAMWTEAFF. CDR3 DNA: TGCGCCAGCAGCCCAAGGACAGCCATGTGGACTGAAGCTTTCTTT.

The chain joins TRBV20-1 to TRBJ2-1, with 10 bases that match TRBD2. Germline-derived CDR1 and CDR2 are DFQATT and SNEGSKA (reference sequence). With 5 bases clipped from V and 7 bases from J, the junction kept 8 bases outside the gene matches. This CDR3 has 14 amino acids. CDR3 amino acids: CSASSGRVVNEQFF. The CDR3 coding sequence is TGCAGTGCTTCTAGCGGGAGAGTGGTGAATGAGCAGTTCTTC.